The following is a TCR beta chain sequence with its context. This clone was detected once. Its antigen is unknown. Qualities for individual bases were not recorded, and no much larger clone is one base off. This entry is derived from a study of OX40 agonist ivuxolimab in advanced cancers. As for the study more broadly: Ivuxolimab was an agonistic, fully human IgG2 monoclonal antibody directed against OX40 (CD134), a costimulatory receptor. Intravenous ivuxolimab was administered to patients every 2 weeks at six dose levels: 0.01, 0.1, 0.3, 1.5, 3 and 10 mg/kg. Of the 52 patients in dose escalation, around 20 had hepatocellular carcinoma, roughly 15 had melanoma, 9 had renal cell carcinoma and 9 had head and neck cancer. A male proportion of around 80% and a mean age of approximately 60 years, ranging from 23 to 79, were recorded for the dose-escalation cohort. Patients were allowed to have had prior anti-PD-1, anti-PD-L1 or anti-CTLA-4 therapy, and 30% to 40% of the dose-escalation patients had been treated with checkpoint inhibitors. Partial responses occurred in three dose-escalation patients, of whom one had hepatocellular carcinoma and two had cutaneous melanoma. Peripheral TCRbeta sequencing aimed to test whether ivuxolimab altered TCR sequence diversity and caused clonal T-cell expansion. The monotherapy dose-escalation portion (N of about 50 patients) of the phase I ivuxolimab trial is reported in the paper. Here is what the overall study found, with its caveats: Low levels of normalized T-cell clonal expansion were also seen in some patients who did not respond. Clonal expansion of both CD4+ and CD8+ blood T cells was observed from baseline to week 6 at doses 0.1 to 3.0 mg/kg. In the 0.1-3.0 mg/kg groups, partial responders were among the patients with the lowest normalized peripheral clonal expansion, particularly in CD8+ T cells. After ivuxolimab, CD8+ T cells had more expanded clones than CD4+ T cells on average. Antigen specificity was not determined for the clonally expanded peripheral T cells.

Genomic DNA was isolated from the sorted cells so that the TCRbeta CDR3 region could be sequenced. TCRbeta CDR3 regions were sequenced using the immunoSEQ Assay. The clones in this table, taken by TCRdb from immuneACCESS, are in-frame only. Not every clone is retained; where verified, under half of the shortfall comes from an unresolved V gene, and the cause of the rest is unknown. This sample gives fewer than 90,000 clones in total; roughly 91% of them show up just once. The leading ten clones occupy about 0.25% of the sample. Patients with autoimmune disease history or receiving systemic immunosuppression were excluded from the trial. Peripheral blood for TCR sequencing was drawn from every dose cohort at baseline, at cycle 4 day 1 and at cycle 7 day 1. The samples were taken from a phase I, first-in-human, multicenter, open-label dose-escalation trial of ivuxolimab. Adults with locally advanced or metastatic melanoma, renal cell carcinoma, hepatocellular carcinoma or head and neck squamous cell carcinoma were enrolled in the trial. CD4+ and CD8+ T cells were sorted separately from peripheral blood before TCR sequencing.

Sequenced here: CD4+ or CD8+ T cells sorted from blood, sampled in a trial of the OX40 agonist ivuxolimab. The sequence was collected from an adult with an advanced solid tumor such as melanoma, head and neck, liver or kidney cancer.

The CDR3 reads as follows: CASSSSGTDHYEQYF. In nucleotides, the sequence is TGTGCCAGCAGTTCCTCCGGGACGGACCACTACGAGCAGTACTTC. Recombination joined TRBV27 with TRBJ2-7; the D gene is perhaps TRBD1 or TRBD2, as each covers 5 bases. Trimming takes 4 bases from V and 3 bases from J, and the germline ends sit 16 bases apart. The CDR3, from cysteine to phenylalanine, totals 15 residues. Of the read, only the CDR3 DNA is kept; its 45 bases are in frame from base 1. Looking up the germline V gene (reference sequence) yields CDR1 MNHEY and CDR2 SMNVEV.